Presented here are 29 T cell receptor beta chains from one specimen sequenced in a study of cytomegalovirus exposure and HLA in healthy donors. Primers for the PCR totalled 60 Vbeta and 13 Jbeta. Generated by immunoSEQ multiplex PCR, the TCRdb table keeps only in-frame clones and is missing some. The sample lists around 100,000 clones; more than 65% were seen once. The sequencing input was PBMCs. These TCRs come from a woman between 45 and 60 years old in good health and CMV-seropositive.

This chain joins TRBV6-5 and TRBJ1-1; 10 bases are shared with TRBD1. Germline V gene lookup returns CDR1 MNHEY and CDR2 SVGAGI. V lost 3 bases to trimming and J lost 4 bases; unmatched junction nucleotides: 8. The CDR3 has 16 amino acids. The CDR3 DNA is TGTGCCAGCAGTTATCCGACAGGGGGCTTAGGCACTGAAGCTTTCTTT. It translates to CASSYPTGGLGTEAFF.

In DNA, the CDR3 is TGTGCCAGCAGCCTCTTTAGGGGGAGGGTCAATGAGCAGTTCTTC. Its translation: CASSLFRGRVNEQFF. The chain has TRBV14 and TRBJ2-1; possible D gene TRBD2, 7 bases. There are 15 residues in the CDR3. Looked up from germline, CDR1 is SGHDN and CDR2 is FVKESK. The V end was cut by 4 bases, the J end by 6 bases, with 16 bases between.

This chain joins TRBV4-1 and TRBJ1-5; D is perhaps TRBD1 (6 bases). V was shortened by 2 bases and J by 3 bases, with 8 bases between the two germline ends. The CDR3 contains 14 residues. From germline, CDR1 is MGHRA and CDR2 YSYEKL. CDR3 sequence reads: CASSQWTVNQPQHF. In DNA, the CDR3 is TGCGCCAGCAGCCAATGGACAGTCAATCAGCCCCAGCATTTT.

J is TRBJ1-1 and V is TRBV10-2; D is unresolved. Germline CDR1 WSHSY, CDR2 SAAADI. CDR3 length: 12 amino acids. V lost 5 bases to trimming and J lost 3 bases, with 7 bases between them. CDR3 in DNA: TGCGCCAGCAGTTATAGTGACACTGAAGCTTTCTTT. Its protein is CASSYSDTEAFF.

The chain combines TRBV30 with TRBJ1-2; 8 nucleotides match TRBD1. The CDR3 totals 14 residues. From germline, CDR1 is GTSNPN and CDR2 SVGIG (reference sequence). The trim removed 3 bases at V and 7 bases at J, leaving 10 bases unmatched. The CDR3 protein is CAWSPDREAGGYTF. The CDR3 DNA follows: TGTGCCTGGAGCCCGGACAGGGAAGCAGGTGGCTACACCTTC.

CDR3 loop: CASSLDSSYEQYF. The CDR3 coding sequence is TGTGCCAGCAGTTTGGACAGTTCCTACGAGCAGTACTTC. This sequence joins TRBV2 and TRBJ2-7, with TRBD1 as a possible D gene (6 bases). Germline V gives CDR1 SNHLY, CDR2 FYNNEI. This CDR3 region has 13 residues. The V end lost 5 bases, the J end lost 1 base, and 9 bases lay between the germline ends.

The chain combines TRBV28 with TRBJ2-1; a possible D gene is TRBD2 (6 bases). The V end was cut by 4 bases, the J end by 13 bases, with 14 bases between. From germline, CDR1 is MDHEN and CDR2 SYDVKM. The CDR3 has 12 amino acids. The CDR3: CASSSPAGSQFF. The CDR3 DNA follows: TGTGCCAGCAGTTCCCCGGCGGGATCACAGTTCTTC.

The chain combines TRBV7-9 with TRBJ1-1; 9 nucleotides align to TRBD1. Germline V CDR1 and CDR2: SEHNR, FQNEAQ (reference sequence). V lost 5 bases and J lost 5; bases outside the gene matches: 9. This CDR3 contains 15 residues. CDR3: CASSPPGTGKTEAFF. In nucleotides, the CDR3 is TGTGCCAGCAGCCCCCCCGGGACAGGGAAGACTGAAGCTTTCTTT.

J is TRBJ1-2 and V is TRBV30; possible D gene TRBD1, 6 bases. The CDR3 extends over 14 amino acids. CDR1 and CDR2 from the germline V gene are GTSNPN and SVGIG (reference sequence). The V and J ends lost 0 bases and 0 bases respectively, with 8 bases between them. The CDR3 sequence is CAWSVPGANYGYTF. The CDR3 DNA sequence: TGTGCCTGGAGTGTACCAGGGGCTAACTATGGCTACACCTTC.

This clone appeared a few times. The CDR3 spells CASSRGLAQETQYF. The CDR3 nucleotides are TGTGCCAGCAGCCGGGGACTAGCGCAAGAGACCCAGTACTTC. This chain links TRBV5-5 with TRBJ2-5; 10 nucleotides line up with TRBD2. Germline V gene data show CDR1 as SGHKS and CDR2 as YYEKEE (reference sequence). V gave up 4 bases and J gave up 2 bases; unmatched junction bases: 2. The CDR3 runs to 14 residues.

This clone was detected only once. The rearrangement links TRBV7-9 to TRBJ2-1; 15 bases fit TRBD2. Trimming removed 5 bases from V and 5 bases from J; junction bases left unmatched: 10. Germline assignment: CDR1 SEHNR and CDR2 FQNEAQ (reference sequence). The CDR3 is 18 amino acids. CDR3 DNA: TGTGCCAGCAGCCCCCCGGGACTAGCGGGGGGACTTAACAATGAGCAGTTCTTC. Its translation is CASSPPGLAGGLNNEQFF.

The chain uses TRBV9 and TRBJ2-7, with TRBD2 matching 8 bases. The junction had 2 bases not matched to a gene; V was cut back by 0 bases and J by 0 bases. Germline CDR1 and CDR2: SGDLS and YYNGEE. The CDR3 runs to 15 residues. The CDR3 sequence is CASSVGLAGSYEQYF. CDR3 coding DNA: TGTGCCAGCAGCGTAGGTCTAGCGGGCTCCTACGAGCAGTACTTC. Filled out from reference TRBV9 and TRBJ2-7, the complete variable domain reads DSGVTQTPKHLITATGQRVTLRCSPRSGDLSVYWYQQSLDQGLQFLIQYYNGEERAKGNILERFSAQQFPDLHSELNLSSLELGDSALYFCASSVGLAGSYEQYFGPGTRLTVT.

This sequence joins TRBV9 and TRBJ2-7, with 8 positions matching TRBD2. From germline, CDR1 is SGDLS and CDR2 YYNGEE. V shed 2 bases, J shed 3 bases, and the junction held 7 bases outside the gene matches. The CDR3 length is 15 residues. CDR3 coding DNA: TGTGCCAGCAGCGTTCGGGAGGGCCCTATCTACGAGCAGTACTTC. Its translation: CASSVREGPIYEQYF.

This chain connects TRBV2 to TRBJ2-3; possibly TRBD2 for D (6 bases). CDR3 size: 14 residues. With 5 bases removed from V and 1 base from J, the gap between germline ends came to 10 bases. The germline V gene has CDR1 SNHLY and CDR2 FYNNEI. CDR3 loop: CASSWRDRTDTQYF. CDR3 in DNA: TGTGCCAGCAGTTGGCGGGACCGCACAGATACGCAGTATTTT.

The V call is TRBV7-2, the J call TRBJ1-2, with D hard to call. Between the trimmed V and J ends, which lost 2 bases and 0 bases, there was a span of 7 bases. Germline V gives CDR1 SGHTA, CDR2 FQGNSA. The CDR3 contains 14 residues. The chain's CDR3 is CASSLSFSNYGYTF. CDR3 DNA: TGTGCCAGCAGCTTAAGCTTTTCTAACTATGGCTACACCTTC.

The chain is built from TRBV27 and TRBJ2-1; D is ambiguous. V was clipped by 0 bases and J by 5 bases, with 14 bases between them. The CDR3 is 16 residues long. The germline gives CDR1 MNHEY, CDR2 SMNVEV (reference sequence). CDR3 sequence: CASSLSPGRLHNEQFF. In DNA form, the CDR3 reads TGTGCCAGCAGTTTATCCCCGGGTAGGTTACACAATGAGCAGTTCTTC.

The CDR3 reads CASSLVVGGAVEQYF. CDR3 sequence (DNA): TGTGCCAGCAGCTTAGTAGTAGGGGGCGCGGTTGAGCAGTACTTC. The chain employs TRBV7-9 and TRBJ2-7, with TRBD1 identical over 7 bases. The CDR3 has 15 amino acids. Germline CDR1 is SEHNR and CDR2 is FQNEAQ (reference sequence). V dropped 1 base and J dropped 7; count of bases not matched to a gene: 10.

The chain uses TRBV6-1 and TRBJ2-5; 7 bases are shared with TRBD1. Germline CDR1 and CDR2: MNHNS and SASEGT. The CDR3 totals 14 residues. V shed 9 bases and J 0 bases; nucleotides not matched to a gene: 7. CDR3 DNA sequence: TGTGCCAGTAGCGCGACAGGGTACCAAGAGACCCAGTACTTC. Amino acids: CASSATGYQETQYF.

J is TRBJ2-3 and V is TRBV15; 10 bases map to TRBD2. In germline, CDR1 is LNHNV, CDR2 YYDKDF (reference sequence). The junction had 14 bases not matched to a gene; V was cut back by 4 bases and J by 4 bases. This CDR3 has 18 amino acids. Here the CDR3 DNA reads TGTGCCACCAGCATGGGGGCTAGCGGGGGTCGGGGGGCAGATACGCAGTATTTT. Its translation: CATSMGASGGRGADTQYF.

V is TRBV2 and J is TRBJ2-1; 8 nucleotides line up with TRBD2. The CDR3 sequence is 13 residues long. Germline V gives CDR1 SNHLY, CDR2 FYNNEI. V trimming: 7 bases; J trimming: 7 bases; junction bases outside the gene matches: 6. The DNA of the CDR3 is TGTGCCAGCAACGGACTAGCACCTAATGAGCAGTTCTTC. Translated: CASNGLAPNEQFF.

This chain joins TRBV6-1 and TRBJ2-3; TRBD2 might be the D (6 bases). Trimming took 5 bases from V and 2 from J, leaving 11 bases between them. The CDR3 covers 14 residues. Germline V lookup: CDR1 MNHNS, CDR2 SASEGT. This chain's CDR3 is CASSRDSPTDTQYF. In DNA form, the CDR3 reads TGTGCCAGCAGTCGGGACTCCCCCACAGATACGCAGTATTTT.

The genes are TRBV9 and TRBJ2-1, with TRBD2 identical over 9 bases. The CDR3 runs 17 residues. Germline V gene lookup returns CDR1 SGDLS and CDR2 YYNGEE. V dropped 0 bases and J dropped 0; count of bases not matched to a gene: 4. CDR3 sequence reads: CASSVGRGGSSYNEQFF. The DNA of the CDR3 is TGTGCCAGCAGCGTAGGGCGGGGGGGAAGCTCCTACAATGAGCAGTTCTTC.

The J gene is TRBJ1-2, the V gene TRBV5-4; D might be TRBD1 (5 bases). The V gene lost 3 bases and the J gene lost 3 bases, with 12 bases spanning the gap. The CDR3 is 14 amino acids. Germline CDR1 SGHNT, CDR2 YYREEE (reference sequence). CDR3 bases: TGTGCCAGCAGCTCCCAGGGTCGGGACTATGGCTACACCTTC. Its protein is CASSSQGRDYGYTF.

This clone has only a few counts. J is TRBJ2-2 and V is TRBV6-5, with 14 bases that match TRBD2. This CDR3 has 15 residues. Germline CDR1 MNHEY, CDR2 SVGAGI. With V trimmed by 4 bases and J by 8 bases, 3 bases remained unmatched. The CDR3 coding sequence is TGTGCCAGCAGTTCCGGACTAGCGGGAGGAGGGGAGCTGTTTTTT. It specifies CASSSGLAGGGELFF.

This clone was recorded only once. CDR3: CASIGRGHGYTF. The CDR3 bases are TGTGCCAGCATAGGCAGGGGGCATGGCTACACCTTC. The gene calls are TRBV25-1 and TRBJ1-2, with 8 bases aligning to TRBD1. CDR3 length: 12 residues. The germline CDR1 and CDR2 sequences are MGHDK and SYGVNS. V shed 7 bases, J shed 6 bases, and the junction held 4 bases outside the gene matches.

Regarding this clone: The same CDR3 arises from other DNA sequences in this sample as well. The J gene is TRBJ2-1, the V gene TRBV9; D unresolved. This CDR3 has 14 amino acids. The germline gives CDR1 SGDLS, CDR2 YYNGEE. Deletions cut 2 bases from V and 0 bases from J, with 6 bases between. CDR3 DNA sequence: TGTGCCAGCAGCGTTGAGAGCTCCTACAATGAGCAGTTCTTC. Translated, it gives CASSVESSYNEQFF. The variable domain in full, with the rest retrieved from reference TRBV9 and TRBJ2-1, is DSGVTQTPKHLITATGQRVTLRCSPRSGDLSVYWYQQSLDQGLQFLIQYYNGEERAKGNILERFSAQQFPDLHSELNLSSLELGDSALYFCASSVESSYNEQFFGPGTRLTVL.

This clone was picked up one time. The chain has TRBV19 and TRBJ1-1; possibly TRBD1 for D (5 bases). The germline V gene encodes CDR1 LNHDA and CDR2 SQIVND (reference sequence). The CDR3 length is 13 residues. Deletions cut 10 bases from V and 5 bases from J, with 17 bases between. The CDR3 region has the DNA TGTGCCACCCGGGGGGAAGGCCGTACTGAAGCTTTCTTT. It yields the protein CATRGEGRTEAFF.

V and J are TRBV6-5 and TRBJ1-5; the D gene is possibly TRBD1 (5 bases). Trimming took 11 bases from V and 7 from J, leaving 15 bases between them. The CDR3 is 12 amino acids. Germline values: CDR1 MNHEY, CDR2 SVGAGI. The DNA for the CDR3 is TGTGCCGCCGGCCCGGGGGGACAGCCCCAGCATTTT. It codes for CAAGPGGQPQHF.

This clone was counted between two and nine times. The V and J genes are TRBV29-1 and TRBJ2-6; TRBD2 matches at 14 bases. V was pared by 7 bases and J by 4 bases, with 9 bases of the junction left unmatched. Germline CDR1 is SQVTM and CDR2 is ANQGSEA. The length of the CDR3 is 17 residues. This CDR3 is CSALTSGRAWGANVLTF. The CDR3 nucleotides read TGCAGCGCCCTGACTAGCGGGAGGGCATGGGGGGCCAACGTCCTGACTTTC.